A selection of T cell receptor beta chains follows, all from one sample in a study of T-cell reconstitution after alpha-beta-depleted transplantation in children. MiXCR was run by TCRdb on the PCR reads, yielding one entry per CDR3 protein. The sample has 450,000 to 600,000 distinct CDR3 sequences; 10% to 15% are singletons. The sequencing used PBMCs, mostly from graft donor cells, collected 360 days after TCRalphabeta/CD19-depleted stem cell transplant. These receptors originate from a male patient aged 10-17 years who had a stem cell transplant for acute myeloid leukemia, so the T cells may come from the graft donor. The CDR3 runs from the conserved cysteine through the conserved F or W. Fields, in order: CDR3 protein, CDR3 DNA, clone size, D gene, J gene, V gene. A D gene is named only where the DNA matches it firmly. Only part of the rows carry a size: once, few, many, or a class if the clone is expanded.

cdr3_aa: CASSVPWNTGELFF; cdr3_nt: TGTGCCAGCAGCGTGCCCTGGAATACCGGGGAGCTGTTTTTT; clone_size: once; d_call: -; j_call: TRBJ2-2; v_call: TRBV7-8
cdr3_aa: CASTLTAGYTF; cdr3_nt: TGTGCCAGCACCCTGACTGCGGGCTACACCTTC; clone_size: few; d_call: -; j_call: TRBJ1-2; v_call: TRBV12-3/TRBV12-4
cdr3_aa: CASTRGSGFYNEQFF; cdr3_nt: TGTGCCAGCACCAGGGGTAGCGGGTTCTACAATGAGCAGTTCTTC; clone_size: -; d_call: -; j_call: TRBJ2-1; v_call: TRBV7-2
cdr3_aa: CASSPDEASGKETQYF; cdr3_nt: TGTGCCAGCTCACCGGACGAGGCTAGCGGGAAGGAGACCCAGTACTTC; clone_size: -; d_call: TRBD2; j_call: TRBJ2-5; v_call: TRBV18
cdr3_aa: CASRQGGATDTQYF; cdr3_nt: TGTGCCAGCAGACAGGGGGGGGCCACAGATACGCAGTATTTT; clone_size: few; d_call: -; j_call: TRBJ2-3; v_call: TRBV4-2
cdr3_aa: CASSPVAQGVGEKLFF; cdr3_nt: TGTGCCAGCAGCCCTGTGGCACAGGGGGTTGGTGAAAAACTGTTTTTT; clone_size: -; d_call: TRBD1; j_call: TRBJ1-4; v_call: TRBV4-2
cdr3_aa: CSVESPGTGHNEQFF; cdr3_nt: TGCAGCGTTGAAAGCCCCGGGACAGGACACAATGAGCAGTTCTTC; clone_size: few; d_call: TRBD1; j_call: TRBJ2-1; v_call: TRBV29-1
cdr3_aa: CASSQVLAVDEQFF; cdr3_nt: TGTGCCAGCAGCCAAGTTCTAGCGGTCGATGAGCAGTTCTTC; clone_size: many; d_call: TRBD2; j_call: TRBJ2-1; v_call: TRBV4-2
cdr3_aa: CASSLLPGQRRTGELFF; cdr3_nt: TGTGCCAGCAGTCTACTTCCGGGACAGAGGAGAACCGGGGAGCTGTTTTTT; clone_size: -; d_call: TRBD1; j_call: TRBJ2-2; v_call: TRBV7-9
cdr3_aa: CASSLRLAALSYNEQFF; cdr3_nt: TGCGCCAGCAGCTTGAGGCTAGCGGCATTATCCTACAATGAGCAGTTCTTC; clone_size: few; d_call: TRBD2; j_call: TRBJ2-1; v_call: TRBV5-1
cdr3_aa: CSASRVGGLQETQYF; cdr3_nt: TGCAGTGCTAGTCGGGTAGGGGGACTGCAAGAGACCCAGTACTTC; clone_size: -; d_call: -; j_call: TRBJ2-5; v_call: TRBV20-1
cdr3_aa: CASTPRGDTDTQYF; cdr3_nt: TGTGCCAGCACTCCACGGGGGGACACAGATACGCAGTATTTT; clone_size: -; d_call: TRBD2; j_call: TRBJ2-3; v_call: TRBV6-1
cdr3_aa: CASSPSGTHKTQYF; cdr3_nt: TGTGCCAGCAGCCCTTCCGGGACCCATAAGACCCAGTACTTC; clone_size: -; d_call: -; j_call: TRBJ2-5; v_call: TRBV11-3
cdr3_aa: CASSYSERNEQYF; cdr3_nt: TGTGCCAGCAGTTACTCGGAGAGGAACGAGCAGTACTTC; clone_size: -; d_call: -; j_call: TRBJ2-7; v_call: TRBV6-5
cdr3_aa: CASTIRQGSIEQYF; cdr3_nt: TGTGCCAGCACTATTCGACAGGGTTCGATCGAGCAGTACTTC; clone_size: -; d_call: TRBD1; j_call: TRBJ2-7; v_call: TRBV12-3/TRBV12-4
cdr3_aa: CSSSRTVGSYNEQFF; cdr3_nt: TGTTCCAGCAGTAGGACCGTTGGGAGTTACAATGAGCAGTTCTTC; clone_size: -; d_call: -; j_call: TRBJ2-1; v_call: TRBV4-2
cdr3_aa: CSARAGAARTEAFF; cdr3_nt: TGCAGTGCTAGAGCGGGGGCTGCGAGGACTGAAGCTTTCTTT; clone_size: many; d_call: -; j_call: TRBJ1-1; v_call: TRBV20-1
cdr3_aa: CASSTSGLNNEQFF; cdr3_nt: TGTGCCAGCTCTACTAGCGGGCTAAACAATGAGCAGTTCTTC; clone_size: -; d_call: TRBD2; j_call: TRBJ2-1; v_call: TRBV18
cdr3_aa: CSVYASGRFYEQYF; cdr3_nt: TGCAGCGTCTATGCGAGCGGGAGGTTCTACGAGCAGTACTTC; clone_size: few; d_call: TRBD2; j_call: TRBJ2-7; v_call: TRBV29-1
cdr3_aa: CASSFSHQTFYEQYF; cdr3_nt: TGTGCCAGCAGTTTCTCCCATCAAACCTTCTACGAGCAGTACTTC; clone_size: many; d_call: -; j_call: TRBJ2-7; v_call: TRBV12-3/TRBV12-4
cdr3_aa: CASRKMGLAGGWDYNEQFF; cdr3_nt: TGTGCCAGCAGGAAAATGGGACTAGCGGGAGGGTGGGACTACAATGAGCAGTTCTTC; clone_size: -; d_call: TRBD2; j_call: TRBJ2-1; v_call: TRBV27
cdr3_aa: CASRRRESYEQYF; cdr3_nt: TGCGCCAGCAGACGGCGGGAGTCCTACGAGCAGTACTTC; clone_size: many; d_call: TRBD2; j_call: TRBJ2-7; v_call: TRBV5-1
cdr3_aa: CASSETGIQETQYF; cdr3_nt: TGTGCCAGCAGTGAAACGGGGATTCAAGAGACCCAGTACTTC; clone_size: -; d_call: -; j_call: TRBJ2-5; v_call: TRBV27
cdr3_aa: CASSFNGRAKYEQYF; cdr3_nt: TGTGCCAGCAGTTTTAACGGGAGAGCAAAGTACGAGCAGTACTTC; clone_size: -; d_call: -; j_call: TRBJ2-7; v_call: TRBV27
cdr3_aa: CASSPQGIAGELFF; cdr3_nt: TGTGCCAGCAGCCCACAGGGGATTGCCGGGGAGCTGTTTTTT; clone_size: few; d_call: TRBD1; j_call: TRBJ2-2; v_call: TRBV11-3